The source of this TCR beta chain is a study of blood T cell repertoires in COVID-19. At the level of the study: Sources were T cells, B-cell-depleted T cells, or PBMCs; the material itself was cDNA or gDNA.

This clone was recorded a few times. Some clones are missing from TCRdb's copy, which holds only in-frame ones; the method was immunoSEQ multiplex PCR. The profile covers 300,000 or so clones, with about nine tenths appearing a single time and about 10% taken by the ten largest. Residents of about two dozen US areas, aged about 18 to 95 years, made up the participants. CDR1 SGHVS and CDR2 FNYEAQ come from the germline V gene. This CDR3 has 15 amino acids. The V gene end was trimmed by 4 bases and the J gene end by 3 bases; junction bases not matched to a gene: 5. Sequenced sample: PBMCs or T cells enriched from blood (not recorded which). The chain couples TRBV7-6 to TRBJ2-1, with 8 bases identical to TRBD1. The TCR originated in a young woman who had recovered from COVID-19. This CDR3 reads CASSSTGGGYNEQFF. CDR3 in DNA: TGTGCCAGCAGCTCCACAGGGGGAGGCTACAATGAGCAGTTCTTC.